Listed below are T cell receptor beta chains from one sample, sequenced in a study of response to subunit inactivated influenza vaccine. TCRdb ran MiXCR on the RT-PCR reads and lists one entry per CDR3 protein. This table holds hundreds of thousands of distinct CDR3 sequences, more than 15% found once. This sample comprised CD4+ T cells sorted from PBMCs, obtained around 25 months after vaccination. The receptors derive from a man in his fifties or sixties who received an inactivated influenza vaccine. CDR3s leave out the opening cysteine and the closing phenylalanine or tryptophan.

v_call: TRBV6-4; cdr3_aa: ASSEMGRTDTQY
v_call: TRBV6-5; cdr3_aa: ASSYRVGHTGELF
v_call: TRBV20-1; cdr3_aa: SALTGQSSYNEQF
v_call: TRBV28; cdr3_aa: ASSLSGVAGNEQF
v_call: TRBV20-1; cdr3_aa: SALASGFRYEQY
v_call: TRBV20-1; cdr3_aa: SAFTSGHEQF
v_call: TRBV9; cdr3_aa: ASSVRQVTDTQY
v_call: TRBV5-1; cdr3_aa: ASSLEELAYEQY
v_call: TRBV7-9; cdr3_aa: ASSSGRQSYEQY
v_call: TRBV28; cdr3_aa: ASLTTTGKVTQY
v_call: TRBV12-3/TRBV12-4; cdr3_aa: ASRDRVLEKLF
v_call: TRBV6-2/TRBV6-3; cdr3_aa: ASSVKGIAEAF
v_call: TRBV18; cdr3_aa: ASSRGTGETQY